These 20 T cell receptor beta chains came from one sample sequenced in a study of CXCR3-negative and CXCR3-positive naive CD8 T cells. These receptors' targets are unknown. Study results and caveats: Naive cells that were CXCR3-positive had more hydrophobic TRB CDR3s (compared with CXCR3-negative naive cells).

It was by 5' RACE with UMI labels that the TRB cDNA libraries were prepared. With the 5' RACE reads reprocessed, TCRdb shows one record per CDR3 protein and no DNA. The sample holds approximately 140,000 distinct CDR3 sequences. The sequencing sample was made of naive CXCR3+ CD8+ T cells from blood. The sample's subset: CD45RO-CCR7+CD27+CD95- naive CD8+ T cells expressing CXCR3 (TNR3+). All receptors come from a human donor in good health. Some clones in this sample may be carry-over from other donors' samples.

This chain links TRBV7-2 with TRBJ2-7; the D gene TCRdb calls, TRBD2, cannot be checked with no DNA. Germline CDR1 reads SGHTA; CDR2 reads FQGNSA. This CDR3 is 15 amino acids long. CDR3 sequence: CASSLGPSGIYEQYF.

CDR3 region: CASSSSRDSYYNEQFF. The chain uses TRBV5-1 and TRBJ2-1; TCRdb names TRBD1, which stays unverified in the absence of DNA. The CDR3 runs 16 residues. CDR1 SGHRS and CDR2 YFSETQ come from the germline V gene.

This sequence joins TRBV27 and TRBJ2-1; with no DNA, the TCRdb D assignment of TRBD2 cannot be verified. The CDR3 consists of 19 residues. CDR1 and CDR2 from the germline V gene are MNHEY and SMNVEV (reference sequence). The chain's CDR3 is CASNPLGLAGGGSYNEQFF.

CDR3 in amino acids: CASMGTSGQADTQYF. The rearrangement links TRBV4-2 to TRBJ2-3; with no DNA, the TCRdb D assignment of TRBD2 cannot be verified. Germline assignment: CDR1 LGHNA and CDR2 YNFKEQ. This CDR3 has 15 amino acids.

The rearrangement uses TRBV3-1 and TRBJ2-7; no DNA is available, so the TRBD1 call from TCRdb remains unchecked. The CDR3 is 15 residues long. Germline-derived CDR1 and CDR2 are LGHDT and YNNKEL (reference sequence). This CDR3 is CASSLDGTEIYEQYF.

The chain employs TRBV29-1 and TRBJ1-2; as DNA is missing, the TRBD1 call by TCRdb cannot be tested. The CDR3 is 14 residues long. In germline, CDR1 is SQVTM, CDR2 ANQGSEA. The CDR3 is CSVVSWPPENGYTF.

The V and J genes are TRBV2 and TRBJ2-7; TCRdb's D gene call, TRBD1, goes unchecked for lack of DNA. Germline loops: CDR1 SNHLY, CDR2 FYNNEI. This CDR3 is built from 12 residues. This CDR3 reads CASSGQGYEQYF.

The CDR3 is CASSSLSTDTQYF. The rearrangement uses TRBV7-6 and TRBJ2-3. CDR3 size: 13 residues. The V gene's germline CDR1 is SGHVS and CDR2 FNYEAQ.

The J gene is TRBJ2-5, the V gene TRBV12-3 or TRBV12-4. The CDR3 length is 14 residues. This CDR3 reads CASSFGDFQETQYF.

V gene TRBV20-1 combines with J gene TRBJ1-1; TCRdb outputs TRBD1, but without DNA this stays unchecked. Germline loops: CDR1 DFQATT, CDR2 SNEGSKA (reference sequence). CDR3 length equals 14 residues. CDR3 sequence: CSAMYRENYTEAFF.

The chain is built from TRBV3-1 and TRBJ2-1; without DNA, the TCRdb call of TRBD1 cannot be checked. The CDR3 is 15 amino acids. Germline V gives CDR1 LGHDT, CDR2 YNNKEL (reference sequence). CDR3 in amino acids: CASSQDPGSYNEQFF.

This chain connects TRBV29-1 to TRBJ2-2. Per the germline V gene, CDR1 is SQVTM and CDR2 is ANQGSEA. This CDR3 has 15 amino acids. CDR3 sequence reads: CSVDNPRSDTGELFF.

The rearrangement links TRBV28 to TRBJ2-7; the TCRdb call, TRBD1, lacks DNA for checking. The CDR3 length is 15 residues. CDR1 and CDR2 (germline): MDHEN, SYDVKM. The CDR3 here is CASSLRGPSSYEQYF.

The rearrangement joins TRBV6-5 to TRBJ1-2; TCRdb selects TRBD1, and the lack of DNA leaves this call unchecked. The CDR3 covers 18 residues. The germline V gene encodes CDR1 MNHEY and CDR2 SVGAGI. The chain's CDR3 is CASSYSKGGRIFDYGYTF.

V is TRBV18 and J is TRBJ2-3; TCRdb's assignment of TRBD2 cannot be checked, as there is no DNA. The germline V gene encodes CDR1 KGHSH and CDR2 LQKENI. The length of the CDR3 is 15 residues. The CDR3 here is CASSPPSSIVDTQYF.

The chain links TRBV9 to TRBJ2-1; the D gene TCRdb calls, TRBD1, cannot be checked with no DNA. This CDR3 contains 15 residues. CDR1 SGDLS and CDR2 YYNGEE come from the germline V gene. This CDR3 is CASSVGPTGFDEQFF.

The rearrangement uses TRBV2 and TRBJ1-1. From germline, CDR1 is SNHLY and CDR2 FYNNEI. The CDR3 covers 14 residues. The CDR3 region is CASSEGKMNTEAFF.

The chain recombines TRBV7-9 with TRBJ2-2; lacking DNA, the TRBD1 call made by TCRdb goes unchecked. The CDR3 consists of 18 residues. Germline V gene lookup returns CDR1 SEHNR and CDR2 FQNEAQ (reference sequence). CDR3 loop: CASSRGNSGGANTGELFF.

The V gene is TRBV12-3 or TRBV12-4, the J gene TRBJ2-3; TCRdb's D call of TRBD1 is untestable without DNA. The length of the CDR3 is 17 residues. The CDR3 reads CASSFPQTGGDTDTQYF.

The CDR3 spells CASSPTLNTEAFF. The chain couples TRBV6-5 to TRBJ1-1. The CDR3 contains 13 residues. Germline V gives CDR1 MNHEY, CDR2 SVGAGI.